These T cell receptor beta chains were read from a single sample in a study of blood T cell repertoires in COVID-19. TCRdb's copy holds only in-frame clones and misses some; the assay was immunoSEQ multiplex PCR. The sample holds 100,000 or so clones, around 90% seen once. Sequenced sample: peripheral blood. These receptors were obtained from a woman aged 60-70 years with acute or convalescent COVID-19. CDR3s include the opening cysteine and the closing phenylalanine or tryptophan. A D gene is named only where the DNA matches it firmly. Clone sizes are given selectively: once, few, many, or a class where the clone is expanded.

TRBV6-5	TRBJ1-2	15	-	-	TGTGCCAGCATACTCGAGGGTGGGAGCGGCTATGGCTACACCTTC	CASILEGGSGYGYTF
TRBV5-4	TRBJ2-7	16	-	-	TGTGCCAGCAGCTTGTTTTCGGGAGTTGTCTCCTACGAGCAGTACTTC	CASSLFSGVVSYEQYF
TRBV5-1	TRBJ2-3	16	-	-	TGCGCCAGCAGCTTGGGTGCGGGAATAAAAACAGATACGCAGTATTTT	CASSLGAGIKTDTQYF
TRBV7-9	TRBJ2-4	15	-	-	TGTGCCAGCAGCTTTAGAGAATTAGCCAAAAACATTCAGTACTTC	CASSFRELAKNIQYF
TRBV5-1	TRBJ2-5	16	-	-	TGCGCCAGCAGCTTGGAATCGGGAGTTCAACGGGGGACCCAGTACTTC	CASSLESGVQRGTQYF
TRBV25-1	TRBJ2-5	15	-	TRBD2	TGTGCCAGCAGCCAGCCGGGACTAGCACAGGAGACCCAGTACTTC	CASSQPGLAQETQYF
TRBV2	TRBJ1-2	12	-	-	TGTGCCAGCAGTGAGCAGTTAACGAGCTACACCTTC	CASSEQLTSYTF
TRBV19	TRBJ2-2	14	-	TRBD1	TGTGCCAGTAGAAGGGACAGGGGGTACGGGGAGCTGTTTTTT	CASRRDRGYGELFF
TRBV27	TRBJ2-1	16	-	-	TGTGCCAGCAGTTCCCGGCTAGGAAACTTTCCTAATGAGCAGTTCTTC	CASSSRLGNFPNEQFF
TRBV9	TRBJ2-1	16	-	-	TGTGCCAGCAGCGCTGGGGGGGGCGGGAGCGCGGGTGAGCAGTTCTTC	CASSAGGGGSAGEQFF
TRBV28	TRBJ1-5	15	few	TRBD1	TGTGCCAGCAGAAGTCCGACAGGGAATAATCAGCCCCAGCATTTT	CASRSPTGNNQPQHF